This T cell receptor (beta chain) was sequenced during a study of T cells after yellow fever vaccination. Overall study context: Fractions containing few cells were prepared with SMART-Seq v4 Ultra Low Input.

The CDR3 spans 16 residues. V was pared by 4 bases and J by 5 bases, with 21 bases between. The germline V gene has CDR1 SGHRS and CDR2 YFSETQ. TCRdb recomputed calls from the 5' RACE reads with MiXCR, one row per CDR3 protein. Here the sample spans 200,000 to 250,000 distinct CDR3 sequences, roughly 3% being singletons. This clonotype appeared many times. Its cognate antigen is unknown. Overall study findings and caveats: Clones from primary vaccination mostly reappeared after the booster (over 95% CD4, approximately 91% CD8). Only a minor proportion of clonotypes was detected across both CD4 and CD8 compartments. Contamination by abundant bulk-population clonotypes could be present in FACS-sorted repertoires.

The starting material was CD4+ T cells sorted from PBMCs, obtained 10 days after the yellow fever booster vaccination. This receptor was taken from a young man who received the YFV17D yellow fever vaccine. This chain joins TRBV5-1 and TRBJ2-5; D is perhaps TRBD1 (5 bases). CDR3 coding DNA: TGCGCCAGCAGCCCGGTCCCTGGGGCAGGGCTTGAGACCCAGTACTTC. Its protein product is CASSPVPGAGLETQYF. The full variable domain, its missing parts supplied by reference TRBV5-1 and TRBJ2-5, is KAGVTQTPRYLIKTRGQQVTLSCSPISGHRSVSWYQQTPGQGLQFLFEYFSETQRNKGNFPGRFSGRQFSNSRSEMNVSTLELGDSALYLCASSPVPGAGLETQYFGPGTRLLVL.